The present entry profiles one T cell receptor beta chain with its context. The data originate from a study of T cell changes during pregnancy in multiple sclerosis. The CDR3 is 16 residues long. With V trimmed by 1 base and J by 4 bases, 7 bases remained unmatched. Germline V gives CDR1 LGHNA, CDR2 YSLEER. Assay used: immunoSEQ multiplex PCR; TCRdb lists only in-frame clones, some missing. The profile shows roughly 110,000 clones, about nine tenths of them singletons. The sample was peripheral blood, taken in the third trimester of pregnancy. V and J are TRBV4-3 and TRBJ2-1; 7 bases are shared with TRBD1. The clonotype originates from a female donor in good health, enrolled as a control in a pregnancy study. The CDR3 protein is CASSQGTGAKYNEQFF. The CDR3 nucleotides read TGCGCCAGCAGCCAAGGAACAGGGGCCAAATACAATGAGCAGTTCTTC.